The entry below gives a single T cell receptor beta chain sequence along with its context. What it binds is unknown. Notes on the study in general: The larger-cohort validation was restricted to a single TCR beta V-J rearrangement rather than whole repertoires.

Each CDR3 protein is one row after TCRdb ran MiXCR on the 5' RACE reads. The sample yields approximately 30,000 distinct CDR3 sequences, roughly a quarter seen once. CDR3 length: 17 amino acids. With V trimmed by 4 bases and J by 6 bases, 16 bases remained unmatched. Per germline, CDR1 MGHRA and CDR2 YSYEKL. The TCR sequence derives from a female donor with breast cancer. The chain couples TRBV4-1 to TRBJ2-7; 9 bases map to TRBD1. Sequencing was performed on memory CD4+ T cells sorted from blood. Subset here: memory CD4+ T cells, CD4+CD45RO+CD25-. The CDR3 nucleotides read TGCGCCAGCAGCCGCACTCCCCCCGGACAGGGGAGGTCCGAGCAGTACTTC. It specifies CASSRTPPGQGRSEQYF.